These 27 T cell receptor beta chains share one sample of origin, sequenced in a study of OX40 agonist ivuxolimab in advanced cancers. Sequenced by immunoSEQ multiplex PCR; TCRdb stores in-frame clones only, minus some. The data show approximately 90,000 clones, about 91% seen once. Sequences were derived from CD4+ or CD8+ T cells sorted from blood, sampled in a trial of the OX40 agonist ivuxolimab. The receptors come from an adult with an advanced solid tumor such as melanoma, head and neck, liver or kidney cancer.

This chain links TRBV6-1 with TRBJ2-1, with 8 bases matching TRBD1. After removal of 3 bases from V and 5 bases from J, the junction contained 15 bases not matched to a gene. The germline CDR1 and CDR2 sequences are MNHNS and SASEGT. CDR3 length: 18 amino acids. The CDR3 sequence: CASSDFPLDRGKNNEQFF. Here the CDR3 DNA reads TGTGCCAGCAGTGATTTTCCCCTAGACAGGGGAAAAAACAATGAGCAGTTCTTC.

The rearrangement links TRBV30 to TRBJ1-3; tentative D call: TRBD1 (5 bases). The V end was cut by 4 bases, the J end by 0 bases, with 16 bases between. This CDR3 contains 16 residues. Germline values: CDR1 GTSNPN, CDR2 SVGIG (reference sequence). The CDR3: CAWTRTGRSSGNTIYF. The CDR3 DNA sequence: TGTGCCTGGACCCGAACGGGACGGAGCTCTGGAAACACCATATATTTT. Based on the CDR3 plus reference TRBV30 and TRBJ1-3, the full variable domain is SQTIHQWPATLVQPVGSPLSLECTVEGTSNPNLYWYRQAAGRGLQLLFYSVGIGQISSEVPQNLSASRPQDRQFILSSKKLLLSDSGFYLCAWTRTGRSSGNTIYFGEGSWLTVV.

This chain links TRBV13 with TRBJ1-1; no reliable D call. Per germline, CDR1 PRHDT and CDR2 FYEKMQ (reference sequence). Trimming cost V 4 bases and J 3 bases, with 12 bases left between them. CDR3 length equals 14 residues. The CDR3 DNA follows: TGTGCCAGCAGCTCCCGACGGAGGGACACTGAAGCTTTCTTT. It codes for CASSSRRRDTEAFF.

This chain connects TRBV11-2 to TRBJ2-1; D not certain. The CDR3 totals 13 residues. The ends were cut back, 4 bases at V and 5 bases at J, with 9 bases in the middle. Looked up from germline, CDR1 is SGHAT and CDR2 is FQNNGV. The CDR3 reads CASSSDLNNEQFF. Written as DNA, the CDR3 is TGTGCCAGCAGCTCCGACTTGAACAATGAGCAGTTCTTC.

V and J are TRBV6-6 and TRBJ2-5, with D maybe TRBD2 (5 bases). Trimming took off 2 bases at V and 4 bases at J, with 8 bases between the two ends. Germline V gives CDR1 MNHNY, CDR2 SVGAGI (reference sequence). CDR3 size: 13 residues. For the CDR3, the DNA is TGTGCCAGCAGTTACGTAGGAGGAGAGACCCAGTACTTC. Residues: CASSYVGGETQYF.

This chain links TRBV29-1 with TRBJ2-2; 8 nucleotides line up with TRBD1. The CDR3 is 14 amino acids. After removal of 4 bases from V and 0 bases from J, the junction contained 1 base not matched to a gene. Germline CDR1 reads SQVTM; CDR2 reads ANQGSEA. The CDR3 DNA is TGCAGCGTTGGGGACAGGCCGAACACCGGGGAGCTGTTTTTT. The encoded protein is CSVGDRPNTGELFF.

The V gene is TRBV19, the J gene TRBJ2-2; 9 bases are shared with TRBD2. The CDR3 covers 17 residues. V gave up 6 bases and J gave up 1 base; unmatched junction bases: 9. The germline V gene has CDR1 LNHDA and CDR2 SQIVND (reference sequence). CDR3 in DNA: TGTGCCAGTAGGACTTCCTCTAGCGGGAAGAACACCGGGGAGCTGTTTTTT. Amino acid sequence: CASRTSSSGKNTGELFF.

This chain joins TRBV6-1 and TRBJ2-5; no firm D call. The CDR3 extends over 13 amino acids. CDR1 is MNHNS and CDR2 is SASEGT in the germline V gene. The V end lost 6 bases, the J end lost 1 base, and 9 bases lay between the germline ends. CDR3 loop: CASREYSQETQYF. The CDR3 coding sequence is TGTGCCAGCAGGGAATACAGCCAAGAGACCCAGTACTTC.

This chain uses TRBV20-1 with TRBJ1-1, with D unclear. Germline CDR1 and CDR2: DFQATT and SNEGSKA (reference sequence). The ends were cut back, 3 bases at V and 8 bases at J, with 10 bases in the middle. The CDR3 runs to 11 residues. Here the CDR3 DNA reads TGCAGTGCTAGCCCCGGACTCGAAGCTTTCTTT. It codes for CSASPGLEAFF.

This clone showed up just a few times. The chain links TRBV6-5 to TRBJ1-5; TRBD1 might be the D (6 bases). This CDR3 has 15 amino acids. The germline V and J ends were trimmed by 7 bases and 2 bases, with 15 bases remaining between them. The germline gives CDR1 MNHEY, CDR2 SVGAGI. The CDR3 here is CASTSHRDGNQPQHF. The CDR3 region has the DNA TGTGCCAGCACCTCACACAGGGACGGCAATCAGCCCCAGCATTTT.

The rearrangement uses TRBV5-1 and TRBJ2-7; 9 bases agree with TRBD2. Trimming removed 1 base from V and 3 bases from J; junction bases left unmatched: 5. The germline CDR1 and CDR2 sequences are SGHRS and YFSETQ. This CDR3 comprises 15 residues. CDR3 residues: CASSLSSGVDYEQYF. Here the CDR3 DNA reads TGCGCCAGCAGCTTGTCTAGCGGGGTAGACTACGAGCAGTACTTC. Drawing the rest from reference TRBV5-1 and TRBJ2-7, the complete variable domain is KAGVTQTPRYLIKTRGQQVTLSCSPISGHRSVSWYQQTPGQGLQFLFEYFSETQRNKGNFPGRFSGRQFSNSRSEMNVSTLELGDSALYLCASSLSSGVDYEQYFGPGTRLTVT.

In DNA, the CDR3 is TGTGCCAGTAGTCCCCAGGGAGGGGCGAACACTGAAGCTTTCTTT. Translating it yields CASSPQGGANTEAFF. The chain links TRBV19 to TRBJ1-1; D perhaps matches TRBD1 (5 bases). This CDR3 spans 15 amino acids. Trimming took off 5 bases at V and 1 base at J, with 14 bases between the two ends. Germline CDR1 is LNHDA and CDR2 is SQIVND (reference sequence).

This clone was counted once. The chain joins TRBV9 to TRBJ2-2; possibly TRBD1 for D (5 bases). Per the germline V gene, CDR1 is SGDLS and CDR2 is YYNGEE. Trimming cost V 4 bases and J 5 bases, with 15 bases left between them. The CDR3 length is 15 residues. As DNA, the CDR3 is TGTGCCAGCAGCCGCCCATTGACAGCAACCGGGGAGCTGTTTTTT. It is translated as CASSRPLTATGELFF.

The V call is TRBV6-5, the J call TRBJ1-4; D may be TRBD1 (5 bases). There are 13 residues in the CDR3. The V end was cut by 6 bases, the J end by 7 bases, with 12 bases between. Germline CDR1 is MNHEY and CDR2 is SVGAGI. CDR3 sequence reads: CASRRGGSEKLFF. The CDR3 DNA sequence: TGTGCCAGCAGACGGGGGGGGTCTGAAAAACTGTTTTTT.

V and J are TRBV19 and TRBJ1-1; D is uncertain. Per the germline V gene, CDR1 is LNHDA and CDR2 is SQIVND (reference sequence). This CDR3 region has 14 residues. Trimming stripped 4 bases from V and 3 bases from J, with 12 bases between. CDR3 DNA sequence: TGTGCCAGTAGTAGAAAGGGTGGGGACACTGAAGCTTTCTTT. Residues: CASSRKGGDTEAFF.

Written as DNA, the CDR3 is TGTGCCAGCAGTAGTCCAGGCCTGAACACTGAAGCTTTCTTT. This translates into CASSSPGLNTEAFF. The chain combines TRBV27 with TRBJ1-1; no reliable D call. This CDR3 comprises 14 residues. Germline CDR1 and CDR2: MNHEY and SMNVEV (reference sequence). The V and J ends lost 5 bases and 0 bases respectively, with 10 bases between them.

This sequence joins TRBV6-5 and TRBJ2-7; TRBD1 matches at 7 bases. Trimming took 6 bases from V and 2 from J; bases not matched to a gene: 4. The germline CDR1 and CDR2 sequences are MNHEY and SVGAGI. The CDR3 runs to 13 residues. The CDR3 loop is CASSRDSPYEQYF. In nucleotides, the CDR3 is TGTGCCAGCAGCCGGGACAGTCCCTACGAGCAGTACTTC.

The gene calls are TRBV19 and TRBJ2-5; 10 positions agree with TRBD2. With V trimmed by 7 bases and J by 4 bases, 9 bases remained unmatched. Looked up from germline, CDR1 is LNHDA and CDR2 is SQIVND (reference sequence). The CDR3 length is 15 residues. In nucleotides, the CDR3 is TGTGCCAGTACCCGGGCTAGCGGGGGAGTAGAGACCCAGTACTTC. Its translation: CASTRASGGVETQYF.

The chain has TRBV7-2 and TRBJ2-7, with 8 bases lining up with TRBD1. V gave up 1 base and J gave up 7 bases; unmatched junction bases: 3. Germline lookup yields CDR1 SGHTA and CDR2 FQGNSA. The CDR3 covers 13 residues. CDR3 residues: CASSLGQGNEQYF. The CDR3 DNA follows: TGTGCCAGCAGCTTAGGACAGGGGAATGAGCAGTACTTC.

This rearrangement joins TRBV19 to TRBJ2-7; D unresolved. In germline, CDR1 is LNHDA, CDR2 SQIVND (reference sequence). V was cut by 3 bases and J by 1 base, with 13 bases left in between. The CDR3 sequence is 15 residues long. CDR3 residues: CASSIMGTRSYEQYF. The CDR3 coding sequence is TGTGCCAGTAGTATCATGGGTACTCGTTCCTACGAGCAGTACTTC.

The chain uses TRBV19 and TRBJ2-7; D is possibly TRBD1 or TRBD2 (5 bases each). Trimming stripped 6 bases from V and 0 bases from J, with 12 bases between. There are 14 residues in the CDR3. Germline V CDR1 and CDR2: LNHDA, SQIVND (reference sequence). This CDR3 reads CASSPGTLSYEQYF. The CDR3 nucleotides read TGTGCCAGTAGCCCCGGGACGCTCTCCTACGAGCAGTACTTC.

The rearrangement links TRBV23-1 to TRBJ1-1; 12 bases line up with TRBD1. TRBV23-1 is noted as an ORF with a role that remains uncertain. J lost 8 bases, V lost 9 bases, and 16 bases had no gene match. There are 16 residues in the CDR3. In DNA, the CDR3 is TGCGCCAGAGGGACAGGGGGCGCGTCTTCTTTTCGAGAAGCTTTCTTT. Amino acid sequence: CARGTGGASSFREAFF.

This clone appeared a single time. This rearrangement joins TRBV6-5 to TRBJ2-1, with 9 bases that match TRBD2. This CDR3 has 15 residues. The germline gives CDR1 MNHEY, CDR2 SVGAGI. With 4 bases clipped from V and 3 bases from J, the junction kept 4 bases outside the gene matches. The CDR3 sequence is CASSSSSGNYNEQFF. CDR3 nucleotide sequence: TGTGCCAGCAGTTCTTCTAGCGGGAACTACAATGAGCAGTTCTTC.

The rearrangement joins TRBV10-3 to TRBJ1-1; D is possibly TRBD1 (6 bases). Trimming stripped 8 bases from V and 3 bases from J, with 13 bases between. The germline V gene encodes CDR1 ENHRY and CDR2 SYGVKD. This CDR3 region has 13 residues. Here the CDR3 DNA reads TGTGCCATCTCCGAAAAGGGGGACACTGAAGCTTTCTTT. It specifies CAISEKGDTEAFF.

The rearrangement links TRBV4-3 to TRBJ2-3; the match to TRBD2 covers 8 bases. The CDR3 is made up of 16 amino acids. After removal of 0 bases from V and 7 bases from J, the junction contained 9 bases not matched to a gene. Germline values: CDR1 LGHNA, CDR2 YSLEER. DNA for the CDR3: TGCGCCAGCAGCCAAGATCGGCGGACTAGCTCACATACGCAGTATTTT. It translates to CASSQDRRTSSHTQYF.

The chain carries TRBV18 and TRBJ1-5, with D possibly being TRBD1 (5 bases). Per germline, CDR1 KGHSH and CDR2 LQKENI. The CDR3 consists of 17 residues. The germline V and J ends were trimmed by 0 bases and 2 bases, with 14 bases remaining between them. The CDR3 region is CASSPPGGTLGNQPQHF. The DNA of the CDR3 is TGTGCCAGCTCACCACCGGGAGGGACGTTGGGCAATCAGCCCCAGCATTTT. The whole variable domain, remainder taken from reference TRBV18 and TRBJ1-5, is NAGVMQNPRHLVRRRGQEARLRCSPMKGHSHVYWYRQLPEEGLKFMVYLQKENIIDESGMPKERFSAEFPKEGPSILRIQQVVRGDSAAYFCASSPPGGTLGNQPQHFGDGTRLSIL.

This clone was recorded a few times. The V gene is TRBV5-1, the J gene TRBJ1-4; D remains ambiguous. The CDR3 loop spans 14 amino acids. V was shortened by 1 base and J by 0 bases, with 4 bases between the two germline ends. Germline values: CDR1 SGHRS, CDR2 YFSETQ. Here the CDR3 DNA reads TGCGCCAGCAGCTTGAATCCAACTAATGAAAAACTGTTTTTT. Protein product: CASSLNPTNEKLFF.